Listed here are 21 T cell receptor beta chains from one sample, sequenced in a study of blood T cell repertoires in COVID-19. Sequenced by immunoSEQ multiplex PCR; TCRdb stores in-frame clones only, minus some. The data show 250,000 to 350,000 clones, with roughly 90% seen just once and around 0.8% held by the top ten. Sequenced input: peripheral blood. The origin of the receptors is a man younger than 45 with acute or convalescent COVID-19.

V is TRBV7-9 and J is TRBJ1-2; the D is unclear. The germline V gene encodes CDR1 SEHNR and CDR2 FQNEAQ (reference sequence). Trimming stripped 2 bases from V and 3 bases from J, with 10 bases between. The CDR3 spans 14 residues. The CDR3 reads CASSLSPGYYGYTF. CDR3 DNA: TGTGCCAGCAGCTTAAGTCCAGGCTACTATGGCTACACCTTC.

The chain recombines TRBV29-1 with TRBJ2-7, with 8 bases that match TRBD1. CDR1 is SQVTM, CDR2 ANQGSEA, per germline. Trimming removed 3 bases from V and 4 bases from J; junction bases left unmatched: 8. CDR3 length: 14 residues. The CDR3 bases are TGCAGCGTTGATGTTGCAGGGGGCAGTTACGAGCAGTACTTC. Its translation is CSVDVAGGSYEQYF.

This chain joins TRBV4-2 and TRBJ2-5; perhaps TRBD1 as D (6 bases). The V end was cut by 1 base, the J end by 2 bases, with 17 bases between. This CDR3 has 17 amino acids. The V gene's germline CDR1 is LGHNA and CDR2 YNFKEQ. The CDR3: CASSQGLLRGIQETQYF. In nucleotides, the CDR3 is TGTGCCAGCAGCCAAGGTCTACTTAGGGGGATACAAGAGACCCAGTACTTC.

In this sample, this clone turned up once. This rearrangement joins TRBV4-1 to TRBJ2-7; D unclear. Germline lookup yields CDR1 MGHRA and CDR2 YSYEKL. The germline V and J ends were trimmed by 1 base and 1 base, with 11 bases remaining between them. This CDR3 has 15 residues. The chain's CDR3 is CASSQAHGQSYEQYF. CDR3 in DNA: TGCGCCAGCAGCCAAGCCCATGGGCAGTCCTACGAGCAGTACTTC.

The chain joins TRBV5-4 to TRBJ2-6, with D possibly matching TRBD2 (5 bases). The CDR3 length is 17 residues. Germline loops: CDR1 SGHNT, CDR2 YYREEE (reference sequence). V lost 4 bases to trimming and J lost 0 bases, with 14 bases between them. The CDR3 spells CASSGVREISGANVLTF. The CDR3 DNA follows: TGTGCCAGCAGCGGCGTGAGGGAAATCTCTGGGGCCAACGTCCTGACTTTC.

This chain uses TRBV11-2 with TRBJ2-1; D unresolved. CDR1 SGHAT and CDR2 FQNNGV come from the germline V gene. V lost 11 bases and J lost 6, with 20 bases in between. The CDR3 loop spans 14 amino acids. For the CDR3, the DNA is TGTGCCCGCTGGTCGAGAGATTTATCCAATGAGCAGTTCTTC. This encodes CARWSRDLSNEQFF.

The chain employs TRBV7-9 and TRBJ2-1; 12 nucleotides line up with TRBD2. V lost 6 bases to trimming and J lost 7 bases; unmatched junction nucleotides: 16. CDR1 is SEHNR and CDR2 is FQNEAQ in the germline V gene (reference sequence). The CDR3 covers 18 residues. The CDR3 DNA reads as TGTGCCAGCAGATTCAGGACAGGTTCGACTAGCGGGAGTAATGAGCAGTTCTTC. It is translated as CASRFRTGSTSGSNEQFF. The entire variable domain, with the rest obtained from reference TRBV7-9 and TRBJ2-1, is as follows: DTGVSQNPRHKITKRGQNVTFRCDPISEHNRLYWYRQTLGQGPEFLTYFQNEAQLEKSRLLSDRFSAERPKGSFSTLEIQRTEQGDSAMYLCASRFRTGSTSGSNEQFFGPGTRLTVL.

The DNA of the CDR3 is TGTGCCAGGGGAGCCGGGACAGGGTCGTCCGAGCAGTACTTC. It yields the protein CARGAGTGSSEQYF. The rearrangement joins TRBV2 to TRBJ2-7, with 9 bases identical to TRBD1. Trimming at V came to 9 bases and at J to 6 bases, leaving 12 bases not matched to a gene. The CDR3 runs to 14 residues. In germline, CDR1 is SNHLY, CDR2 FYNNEI.

The CDR3 DNA follows: TGTGCCACCAGGGGCAGTCACACTGAAGCTTTCTTT. Its protein product is CATRGSHTEAFF. The chain joins TRBV24-1 to TRBJ1-1; D is undetermined. Germline assignment: CDR1 KGHDR and CDR2 SFDVKD. There are 12 residues in the CDR3. The ends were cut back, 7 bases at V and 3 bases at J, with 8 bases in the middle.

V and J are TRBV6-5 and TRBJ1-2, with 7 bases matching TRBD1. V shed 6 bases, J shed 2 bases, and the junction held 9 bases outside the gene matches. Germline V CDR1 and CDR2: MNHEY, SVGAGI. This CDR3 comprises 15 residues. CDR3 bases: TGTGCCAGCAGCACGGGACAGCTGTCGAACTATGGCTACACCTTC. It codes for CASSTGQLSNYGYTF.

The rearrangement links TRBV29-1 to TRBJ1-5; no clear D gene. This CDR3 has 12 amino acids. The V gene's germline CDR1 is SQVTM and CDR2 ANQGSEA. V was clipped by 6 bases and J by 4 bases, with 10 bases between them. CDR3 loop: CSVIDKNQPQHF. The CDR3 region has the DNA TGCAGCGTAATAGATAAAAATCAGCCCCAGCATTTT.

The V and J genes are TRBV24-1 and TRBJ2-5; 11 nucleotides agree with TRBD1. CDR1 and CDR2 from the germline V gene are KGHDR and SFDVKD. Germline trimming cut 4 bases from V and 5 bases from J; bases unmatched to any gene: 11. The CDR3 sequence is 17 residues long. The CDR3 nucleotides read TGTGCCACCAGTGACTCGACCGGGACAGGGGGTAAGGAGACCCAGTACTTC. Translating it yields CATSDSTGTGGKETQYF.

This chain connects TRBV2 to TRBJ2-1; D remains unclear. The length of the CDR3 is 12 residues. Per germline, CDR1 SNHLY and CDR2 FYNNEI. Trimming removed 3 bases at V and 15 bases at J, with 15 bases between. The CDR3 sequence: CASSEVKLVLFF. The CDR3 nucleotides read TGTGCCAGCAGTGAGGTAAAGCTAGTTTTGTTCTTC. Full variable domain (outside the CDR3, taken from reference TRBV2 and TRBJ2-1): EPEVTQTPSHQVTQMGQEVILRCVPISNHLYFYWYRQILGQKVEFLVSFYNNEISEKSEIFDDQFSVERPDGSNFTLKIRSTKLEDSAMYFCASSEVKLVLFFGPGTRLTVL.

This chain connects TRBV6-5 to TRBJ2-7; 9 bases are shared with TRBD1. The germline V gene encodes CDR1 MNHEY and CDR2 SVGAGI. V was pared by 5 bases and J by 3 bases, with 8 bases of the junction left unmatched. The CDR3 is 15 residues long. The CDR3: CASSPRTGAHYEQYF. The CDR3 DNA is TGTGCCAGCAGTCCCCGGACAGGGGCGCACTACGAGCAGTACTTC.

Details on this clone: The sample has other DNA sequences that encode this CDR3 too. V is TRBV28 and J is TRBJ2-7; a weak D match, TRBD2 (6 bases). The CDR3 contains 12 residues. Looked up from germline, CDR1 is MDHEN and CDR2 is SYDVKM. V lost 2 bases, J lost 4 bases, and 6 bases lay in between. The CDR3 region is CASSLRGYEQYF. CDR3 nucleotides: TGTGCCAGCAGTTTACGGGGGTACGAGCAGTACTTC.

The chain has TRBV3-1 (or the pseudogene TRBV3-2) and TRBJ1-2; 8 positions agree with TRBD1. The length of the CDR3 is 16 residues. With 4 bases clipped from V and 7 bases from J, the junction kept 14 bases outside the gene matches. From germline, CDR1 is LGHDT and CDR2 YNNKEL (reference sequence). The CDR3 is CASSLYIDRGVSGYTF. The DNA for the CDR3 is TGTGCCAGCAGCCTATACATCGACAGGGGAGTAAGTGGCTACACCTTC.

This chain links TRBV9 with TRBJ1-2; perhaps TRBD1 as D (6 bases). Trimming stripped 6 bases from V and 3 bases from J, with 24 bases between. The V gene's germline CDR1 is SGDLS and CDR2 YYNGEE. The CDR3 contains 17 residues. The CDR3 region has the DNA TGTGCCAGCACCCCTACCGCTTACAGGGAATCCGACTATGGCTACACCTTC. Translation gives CASTPTAYRESDYGYTF.

The CDR3 protein is CASSPRQGLERINQPQHF. The CDR3 bases are TGTGCCAGTAGTCCCCGACAGGGGTTGGAGCGTATTAATCAGCCCCAGCATTTT. V gene TRBV19 combines with J gene TRBJ1-5; 8 nucleotides match TRBD1. The ends lost 5 bases at V and 4 bases at J; junction bases unmatched: 16. This CDR3 has 18 amino acids. Germline V gives CDR1 LNHDA, CDR2 SQIVND (reference sequence).

The genes are TRBV5-6 and TRBJ1-2; 8 bases are shared with TRBD1. The CDR3 length is 13 residues. Germline CDR1 is SGHDT and CDR2 is YYEEEE. The V and J ends lost 6 bases and 4 bases, in that order; junction bases with no gene match: 5. CDR3 sequence reads: CASKDRGPYGYTF. The CDR3 DNA sequence: TGTGCCAGCAAAGACAGGGGTCCCTATGGCTACACCTTC.

The V gene is TRBV30, the J gene TRBJ1-2; weak D call: TRBD1 (5 bases). Germline assignment: CDR1 GTSNPN and CDR2 SVGIG (reference sequence). The V and J ends lost 5 bases and 7 bases respectively, with 14 bases between them. The length of the CDR3 is 12 residues. The CDR3 region is CAWAREVGGYTF. In DNA, the CDR3 is TGTGCCTGGGCCAGGGAAGTTGGTGGCTACACCTTC.

The chain employs TRBV30 and TRBJ2-2, with 11 bases aligning to TRBD2. V lost 4 bases to trimming and J lost 8 bases; unmatched junction nucleotides: 21. Germline CDR1 is GTSNPN and CDR2 is SVGIG (reference sequence). This CDR3 spans 19 amino acids. The CDR3 spells CAWKNSATGLAGGIGELFF. The CDR3 bases are TGTGCCTGGAAAAACTCGGCGACAGGACTAGCGGGTGGTATTGGGGAGCTGTTTTTT.